This entry lists 28 T cell receptor beta chains sequenced from one sample in a study of post-analysis software for immune sequencing data. Study-wide results and limits: Elevated frequency relative to controls characterized about 5 TRBV segments in patients, TRBV5-6, TRBV5-1 and TRBV20-1 among them.

Carried by the TCR beta cDNA libraries were unique molecular identifiers. One entry per CDR3 protein results from TCRdb running MiXCR on the PCR reads. The sample gives 750,000 to 950,000 distinct CDR3 sequences, roughly half of which show up once; about 4.5% is in the top ten. Antigens for these TCRs are unknown. Sequencing was carried out using blood. All receptors come from a girl aged 10-17 years with multiple sclerosis.

The gene calls are TRBV20-1 and TRBJ1-2, with D possibly matching TRBD1 (5 bases). Germline lookup yields CDR1 DFQATT and CDR2 SNEGSKA (reference sequence). V lost 6 bases and J lost 1, with 15 bases in between. The CDR3 has 14 residues. CDR3: CSALQGVGNYGYTF. The CDR3, as DNA: TGCAGTGCCCTCCAGGGAGTCGGTAACTATGGCTACACCTTC.

CDR3 nucleotide sequence: TGTGCCAGCAGCACTGCAGTGGACAGGCACAGCACAGATACGCAGTATTTT. Residues: CASSTAVDRHSTDTQYF. The chain has TRBV5-6 and TRBJ2-3, with 7 bases lining up with TRBD1. Trimming at V came to 4 bases and at J to 0 bases, leaving 11 bases not matched to a gene. Germline values: CDR1 SGHDT, CDR2 YYEEEE. This CDR3 spans 17 amino acids. The full variable domain, its missing parts supplied by reference TRBV5-6 and TRBJ2-3, is DAGVTQSPTHLIKTRGQQVTLRCSPKSGHDTVSWYQQALGQGPQFIFQYYEEEERQRGNFPDRFSGHQFPNYSSELNVNALLLGDSALYLCASSTAVDRHSTDTQYFGPGTRLTVL.

This clonotype was seen just once. This chain connects TRBV5-1 to TRBJ2-1; 8 bases are shared with TRBD1. Trimming removed 3 bases from V and 8 bases from J; junction bases left unmatched: 10. The CDR3 contains 15 residues. Germline V CDR1 and CDR2: SGHRS, YFSETQ. CDR3 sequence (DNA): TGCGCCAGCAGCTCCTGGGGGCAGGGGGCGGATGAGCAGTTCTTC. Its translation is CASSSWGQGADEQFF.

V is TRBV7-9 and J is TRBJ2-7; 8 bases are a match to TRBD1. The CDR3 has 15 amino acids. Trimming at V came to 1 base and at J to 7 bases, leaving 9 bases not matched to a gene. The V gene's germline CDR1 is SEHNR and CDR2 FQNEAQ (reference sequence). This CDR3 reads CASSLVSGGVDEQYF. The CDR3 nucleotides are TGTGCCAGCAGCTTAGTGTCAGGGGGCGTGGATGAGCAGTACTTC.

This clonotype appeared once. The V call is TRBV5-1, the J call TRBJ2-6; D is possibly TRBD2 (5 bases). The V end was cut by 2 bases, the J end by 3 bases, with 18 bases between. From germline, CDR1 is SGHRS and CDR2 YFSETQ. The CDR3 has 18 residues. The CDR3 DNA sequence: TGCGCCAGCAGCTTAGGCCTCAACGGAGGCGGTGGGGCCAACGTCCTGACTTTC. It yields the protein CASSLGLNGGGGANVLTF.

This chain links TRBV7-9 with TRBJ2-1; 7 nucleotides line up with TRBD2. The CDR3 length is 17 residues. CDR1 is SEHNR and CDR2 is FQNEAQ in the germline V gene (reference sequence). With V trimmed by 2 bases and J by 4 bases, 11 bases remained unmatched. This chain's CDR3 is CASSLTAGVGSYNEQFF. For the CDR3, the DNA is TGTGCCAGCAGCTTAACCGCGGGGGTTGGTTCGTACAATGAGCAGTTCTTC.

This clonotype was counted once. The chain couples TRBV7-9 to TRBJ2-7, with D uncertain. Germline CDR1 SEHNR, CDR2 FQNEAQ (reference sequence). V gave up 2 bases and J gave up 4 bases, with 12 bases separating them. This CDR3 is 14 amino acids long. CDR3 sequence: CASSLSLVPYEQYF. The CDR3 DNA reads TGTGCCAGCAGCTTATCCCTAGTCCCGTACGAGCAGTACTTC.

V usage is TRBV29-1 and J usage is TRBJ1-5; the match to TRBD1 covers 7 bases. Germline V CDR1 and CDR2: SQVTM, ANQGSEA. The CDR3 is made up of 15 amino acids. Losses at the gene ends were 4 bases for V and 2 bases for J; bases not matched to a gene: 8. CDR3 residues: CSVVFDRDGNQPQHF. The CDR3 coding sequence is TGCAGCGTTGTATTCGACAGGGACGGCAATCAGCCCCAGCATTTT.

The chain links TRBV6-4 to TRBJ2-3, with D perhaps assigned TRBD1 or TRBD2 (5 bases each). Per the germline V gene, CDR1 is MRHNA and CDR2 is SNTAGT. The CDR3 has 15 residues. Trimming pared 5 bases from V and 2 bases from J, leaving 14 bases between. CDR3 DNA: TGTGCCAGCAGTAAAGGGACCGCAGTCACAGATACGCAGTATTTT. Encoded protein: CASSKGTAVTDTQYF.

This chain joins TRBV5-5 and TRBJ2-5; either TRBD1 or TRBD2 may fit D (5 bases each). The DNA end lines up better with TRBJ2-7; the J call may be wrong. Germline CDR1 and CDR2: SGHKS and YYEKEE (reference sequence). This CDR3 has 15 residues. CDR3 coding DNA: TGTGCCAGCAGCTCCTTGGGCAGGGAGTTGTACGAGCAGTACTTC. Amino acids: CASSSLGRELYEQYF.

This chain links TRBV12-3 or TRBV12-4 with TRBJ2-3, with 8 bases lining up with TRBD2. The CDR3 length is 17 residues. V lost 1 base and J lost 0; bases outside the gene matches: 6. CDR3 loop: CASSLGVAGTSTDTQYF. The DNA for the CDR3 is TGTGCCAGCAGTTTAGGGGTAGCGGGGACTAGCACAGATACGCAGTATTTT.

The chain links TRBV20-1 to TRBJ2-7, with 9 bases identical to TRBD2. V was pared by 6 bases and J by 0 bases, with 6 bases of the junction left unmatched. The CDR3 length is 14 residues. Germline V gene sequence: CDR1 DFQATT, CDR2 SNEGSKA (reference sequence). The CDR3: CSAETSGLSYEQYF. CDR3 nucleotide sequence: TGCAGTGCCGAGACTAGCGGACTCTCCTACGAGCAGTACTTC.

This sequence joins TRBV5-1 and TRBJ2-5; 9 bases line up with TRBD1. The V and J ends lost 5 bases and 4 bases, in that order; junction bases with no gene match: 6. Germline CDR1 reads SGHRS; CDR2 reads YFSETQ. This CDR3 is built from 14 residues. This CDR3 reads CASSVGQGSETQYF. The DNA for the CDR3 is TGCGCCAGCAGTGTGGGACAGGGTTCAGAGACCCAGTACTTC.

The count of this clonotype is one. V is TRBV20-1 and J is TRBJ2-7, with 7 bases aligning to TRBD1. Germline CDR1 reads DFQATT; CDR2 reads SNEGSKA (reference sequence). The CDR3 totals 16 residues. The J segment lost 2 bases and the V segment lost 2 bases, leaving 12 bases of the junction unmatched. The CDR3 coding sequence is TGCAGTGCTAGAACGATGACAGGGCTCTACACCTACGAGCAGTACTTC. Translating it yields CSARTMTGLYTYEQYF.

V is TRBV20-1 and J is TRBJ2-5; no firm D call. CDR3 length: 15 residues. The V gene's germline CDR1 is DFQATT and CDR2 SNEGSKA (reference sequence). V dropped 1 base and J dropped 2 bases, with 14 bases sitting between them. CDR3 DNA: TGCAGTGCTAGAGGGGTTTGGCCAGCGCAAGAGACCCAGTACTTC. Protein sequence: CSARGVWPAQETQYF.

This clonotype was picked up one time. The chain links TRBV5-1 to TRBJ2-1; 13 bases align to TRBD2. This CDR3 spans 17 amino acids. V trimming: 0 bases; J trimming: 2 bases; junction bases outside the gene matches: 2. CDR1 and CDR2 from the germline V gene are SGHRS and YFSETQ. CDR3 region: CASSLAGTSGTYNEQFF. The CDR3 DNA follows: TGCGCCAGCAGCTTGGCCGGGACTAGCGGGACCTACAATGAGCAGTTCTTC.

This clonotype was seen only once. This sequence joins TRBV5-1 and TRBJ1-6; D not certain. The CDR3 loop spans 13 amino acids. Trimming cost V 4 bases and J 7 bases, with 9 bases left between them. Germline assignment: CDR1 SGHRS and CDR2 YFSETQ. Here the CDR3 reads CASSPNLNSPLHF. CDR3 sequence (DNA): TGCGCCAGCAGCCCGAATCTAAATTCACCCCTCCACTTT.

This chain links TRBV5-4 with TRBJ2-6; D may be TRBD1 (6 bases). V was shortened by 4 bases and J by 0 bases, with 14 bases between the two germline ends. CDR1 is SGHNT, CDR2 YYREEE, per germline (reference sequence). This CDR3 comprises 17 residues. CDR3 sequence: CASSPGTPSSGANVLTF. In DNA form, the CDR3 reads TGTGCCAGCAGCCCCGGGACACCCAGCTCTGGGGCCAACGTCCTGACTTTC.

The rearrangement links TRBV15 to TRBJ2-1; D remains unclear. V shed 10 bases and J shed 0 bases, with 10 bases lying between them. The CDR3 contains 13 residues. CDR1 is LNHNV, CDR2 YYDKDF, per germline (reference sequence). This CDR3 is CAIQRSSYNEQFF. The CDR3 DNA is TGTGCCATCCAGAGGAGCTCCTACAATGAGCAGTTCTTC.

J is TRBJ2-1 and V is TRBV9, with D possibly matching TRBD2 (6 bases). This CDR3 has 13 amino acids. The germline V gene has CDR1 SGDLS and CDR2 YYNGEE. Trimming stripped 0 bases from V and 9 bases from J, with 10 bases between. The CDR3 bases are TGTGCCAGCAGCGTAGCGCGGGGCGGTGAGCAGTTCTTC. Amino acids: CASSVARGGEQFF.

Only a few counts were recorded for this clonotype. This chain joins TRBV9 and TRBJ1-2, with TRBD1 matching over 9 bases. The CDR3 length is 14 residues. The junction had 4 bases not matched to a gene; V was cut back by 5 bases and J by 2 bases. The V gene's germline CDR1 is SGDLS and CDR2 YYNGEE. The CDR3 reads CASRVGTGNYGYTF. CDR3 bases: TGTGCCAGCAGAGTCGGGACAGGGAACTATGGCTACACCTTC.

This clonotype was observed a few times. The chain recombines TRBV29-1 with TRBJ2-5; D is ambiguous. This CDR3 is 10 amino acids long. Trimming shortened V by 7 bases and J by 5 bases, and 8 bases separated the two germline ends. Germline CDR1 is SQVTM and CDR2 is ANQGSEA. The CDR3 DNA reads as TGCAGCGGCCGATTTGAGACCCAGTACTTC. Translation gives CSGRFETQYF.

V is TRBV12-3 or TRBV12-4 and J is TRBJ1-5; maybe TRBD1 (5 bases). The CDR3 extends over 15 amino acids. The germline V and J ends were trimmed by 6 bases and 2 bases, with 14 bases remaining between them. In nucleotides, the CDR3 is TGTGCCAGCAGCCCGGGAGGAGGGGGCAATCAGCCCCAGCATTTT. This encodes CASSPGGGGNQPQHF.

J is TRBJ1-2 and V is TRBV29-1; TRBD1 matches at 8 bases. The CDR3 spans 11 residues. V shed 6 bases, J shed 8 bases, and the junction held 5 bases outside the gene matches. Germline values: CDR1 SQVTM, CDR2 ANQGSEA. Here the CDR3 DNA reads TGCAGCGTCCAGGGGGCGCGGGGCTACACCTTC. Translation: CSVQGARGYTF.

CDR3 nucleotides: TGCAGTGCTAGGACAGGGGGGGCGAACAATGAGCAGTTCTTC. Protein product: CSARTGGANNEQFF. The J gene is TRBJ2-1, the V gene TRBV20-1, with 9 bases matching TRBD1. There are 14 residues in the CDR3. The junction had 5 bases not matched to a gene; V was cut back by 3 bases and J by 5 bases. Looked up from germline, CDR1 is DFQATT and CDR2 is SNEGSKA (reference sequence).

In its sample, this clonotype was seen a few times. The rearrangement uses TRBV12-3 or TRBV12-4 and TRBJ2-1, with 15 bases identical to TRBD2. The CDR3 extends over 20 amino acids. V lost 5 bases and J lost 0; bases outside the gene matches: 11. DNA of the CDR3: TGTGCCAGCAGTCCCCGGGGACTAGCGGGAGGTGCTAGCTCCTACAATGAGCAGTTCTTC. Its translation: CASSPRGLAGGASSYNEQFF.

The chain links TRBV20-1 to TRBJ2-7; 10 bases line up with TRBD1. The CDR3 length is 14 residues. Germline CDR1 DFQATT, CDR2 SNEGSKA (reference sequence). V gave up 5 bases and J gave up 7 bases; unmatched junction bases: 11. CDR3 protein: CSASSDRGAGEQYF. CDR3 in DNA: TGCAGTGCTTCATCGGACAGGGGGGCTGGGGAGCAGTACTTC.

The chain combines TRBV20-1 with TRBJ2-1; 7 nucleotides align to TRBD2. J was trimmed by 2 bases and V by 6 bases; bases with no gene match: 7. Germline CDR1 and CDR2: DFQATT and SNEGSKA (reference sequence). CDR3 length equals 14 residues. In DNA, the CDR3 is TGCAGTGCCCGACTGGCGGGAGCCTACAATGAGCAGTTCTTC. It specifies CSARLAGAYNEQFF.